The 13 T cell receptor beta chains in this list originate from one sample, sequenced in a study of tumor and adjacent non-tumor tissue in lung cancer. No cell sorting was done before RNA was extracted from the tissue. TCRbeta libraries were built with three rounds of nested PCR, modified from ARM-PCR. TCRdb ran MiXCR on the multiplex PCR reads and lists one entry per CDR3 protein. Here the sample spans about 76,000 distinct CDR3 sequences, roughly 70% being singletons. Sequenced: lung tumor tissue. All receptors derive from a woman in her 70s with non-small cell lung cancer.

This clonotype has a handful of counts. A much more abundant neighbour one base away suggests this may be a read error. The rearrangement uses TRBV12-3 or TRBV12-4 and TRBJ2-1; 7 bases fit TRBD2. This CDR3 spans 15 amino acids. After removal of 6 bases from V and 0 bases from J, the junction contained 5 bases not matched to a gene. CDR3 nucleotides: TGTGCCAGCAGAGCGGGACGGGGCTCCTACAATGAGCAGTTCTTC. Amino acids: CASRAGRGSYNEQFF.

This chain joins TRBV6-5 and TRBJ1-1, with D hard to call. The CDR3 extends over 14 amino acids. The V end was cut by 0 bases, the J end by 12 bases, with 17 bases between. Germline values: CDR1 MNHEY, CDR2 SVGAGI. The CDR3 DNA is TGTGCCAGCAGTTACTCAGTTCCGGTGGATGGGCCTTTCTTT. It specifies CASSYSVPVDGPFF.

This clonotype was seen a single time. The CDR3 is CSVEVTTAGAAQYF. Here the CDR3 DNA reads TGCAGCGTTGAAGTGACTACCGCCGGAGCGGCCCAGTACTTC. V is TRBV29-1 and J is TRBJ2-5; TRBD2 might be the D (5 bases). Trimming removed 1 base at V and 9 bases at J, with 18 bases between. Germline lookup yields CDR1 SQVTM and CDR2 ANQGSEA. There are 14 residues in the CDR3.

Turning to this clonotype: Its ends do not fully match the called genes, so a read error is possible. The chain recombines TRBV12-3 or TRBV12-4 with TRBJ2-1; 14 nucleotides line up with TRBD2. The CDR3 consists of 16 residues. CDR3 sequence reads: CARSFGTSGSYNEQFF. The CDR3 DNA reads TGTGCCAGGAGTTTTGGGACTAGCGGGAGTTACAATGAGCAGTTCTTC.

Concerning this clonotype: A single base separates this from a much larger clone, so it may be a read error. The V call is TRBV7-9, the J call TRBJ2-7, with D uncertain. Germline-derived CDR1 and CDR2 are SEHNR and FQNEAQ (reference sequence). The V end was cut by 5 bases, the J end by 2 bases, with 16 bases between. The CDR3 loop spans 15 amino acids. The DNA for the CDR3 is TGTGCCAGCAGCCGACCCCAGGAAACCGCCTACGAGCAGTACTTC. Amino acid sequence: CASSRPQETAYEQYF.

Notes on this clonotype: At one end the junction does not follow the germline gene, possibly because of a read error. The J gene is TRBJ1-2, the V gene TRBV12-3 or TRBV12-4; unclear D gene. CDR3 length: 13 amino acids. The CDR3 coding sequence is TGTGCCAGCAACCCGTCAGAGAACTATGGGTACACCTTC. It is translated as CASNPSENYGYTF.

Turning to this clonotype: The junction and the germline gene differ at one end; a read error may be behind it. The chain employs TRBV4-1 and TRBJ1-5, with D perhaps TRBD1 (5 bases). This CDR3 is 16 amino acids long. Per the germline V gene, CDR1 is MGHRA and CDR2 is YSYEKL. As DNA, the CDR3 is TGTGCCAGCAGCCAAGGCGTAGGGGCCAATGGGCAGCCCCAGCGTTTT. Protein sequence: CASSQGVGANGQPQRF.

As for this clonotype: This is likely a read error, given that the CDR3 carries no conserved phenylalanine or tryptophan at its end. The DNA is omitted, as the CDR3 cannot be located on it reliably, and the CDR3 follows TCRdb's listing. V and J are TRBV6-1 and TRBJ2-2; the table assigns TRBD1, which was not confirmed against the DNA. The V gene's germline CDR1 is MNHNS and CDR2 SASEGT. The CDR3 is 16 residues long, ends included. CDR3 sequence: CASSEQGALNTGELLL.

Of note for this clonotype: One end of the junction fails to match germline, which may point to a read error. For the CDR3, the DNA is TGTGCCAGCAGTTTAAGACAAGGGGTGGCCAAAAACATCCAGTACTTC. Translation: CASSLRQGVAKNIQYF. This rearrangement joins TRBV28 to TRBJ2-4; a possible D gene is TRBD1 (5 bases). There are 16 residues in the CDR3. Germline V CDR1 and CDR2: MDHEN, SYDVKM. Together with reference TRBV28 and TRBJ2-4, the CDR3 gives the full variable domain: DVKVTQSSRYLVKRTGEKVFLECVQDMDHENMFWYRQDPGLGLRLIYFSYDVKMKEKGDIPEGYSVSREKKERFSLILESASTNQTSMYLCASSLRQGVAKNIQYFGAGTRLSVL.

Notes on this clonotype: The junction shows a germline mismatch at one end, possibly a read error. V and J are TRBV5-1 and TRBJ2-3; possibly TRBD2 for D (6 bases). CDR1 is SGHRS and CDR2 is YFSETQ in the germline V gene. The CDR3 extends over 15 amino acids. CDR3 protein: CAGSPGSEVTDTQYF. CDR3 coding DNA: TGCGCCGGCAGCCCCGGGAGCGAAGTCACAGATACGCAGTATTTT.

Worth noting for this clonotype: At one boundary the junction diverges from the germline segment, which might be a read error. V usage is TRBV7-8 and J usage is TRBJ2-7; D is perhaps TRBD1 (5 bases). In germline, CDR1 is SGHVS, CDR2 FQNEAQ. The CDR3 length is 12 residues. The DNA of the CDR3 is TGTGCCATCAGCGCCCAGGGTCACGAGCAATACTTC. Protein: CAISAQGHEQYF.

Comments on this clonotype: A read error may account for a junction end that differs from germline. The chain carries TRBV28 and TRBJ2-2, with D perhaps assigned TRBD1 or TRBD2 (5 bases each). The CDR3 covers 15 residues. Germline V gene sequence: CDR1 MDHEN, CDR2 SYDVKM. The DNA of the CDR3 is TGTACCAGCAGACTGGAGAGAGGGGCTAGCGGGGAGCTGTTTTTT. This codes for CTSRLERGASGELFF.

This clonotype appeared a few times. A much larger clonotype is one base distant, so this may be a read error. This chain links TRBV20-1 with TRBJ1-2, with D maybe TRBD1 (5 bases). This CDR3 region has 12 residues. Trimming took off 5 bases at V and 2 bases at J, with 9 bases between the two ends. Germline V gene lookup returns CDR1 DFQATT and CDR2 SNEGSKA (reference sequence). CDR3: CSAFTGNYGYTF. The CDR3 coding sequence is TGCAGTGCTTTCACAGGAAACTATGGCTACACCTTC.